Shown below are 3 T cell receptor beta chains from a single sample sequenced in a study of blood T cell repertoires in COVID-19. Here immunoSEQ multiplex PCR was the method, and the copy in TCRdb shows in-frame clones only, minus some. This table holds hundreds of thousands of clones, more than 75% found once. Sequenced sample: PBMCs or T cells enriched from blood (not recorded which). The receptors stem from a woman in her twenties or thirties who had recovered from COVID-19.

V and J are TRBV2 and TRBJ2-7, with TRBD2 matching 8 bases. The CDR3 length is 13 residues. CDR1 is SNHLY and CDR2 is FYNNEI in the germline V gene. J lost 6 bases, V lost 6 bases, and 7 bases had no gene match. CDR3 DNA: TGTGCCAGCAGCCCGGGACTAGTTCCCGAGCAGTACTTC. Protein sequence: CASSPGLVPEQYF.

The chain links TRBV15 to TRBJ2-2, with 11 bases that match TRBD2. The CDR3 consists of 17 residues. After removal of 5 bases from V and 4 bases from J, the junction contained 9 bases not matched to a gene. CDR1 and CDR2 from the germline V gene are LNHNV and YYDKDF (reference sequence). The CDR3 reads CATSRVAGGPLTGELFF. Here the CDR3 DNA reads TGTGCCACCAGCCGAGTAGCGGGAGGGCCCCTCACCGGGGAGCTGTTTTTT.

The chain has TRBV21-1 and TRBJ2-1; the table assigns TRBD1, which was not confirmed against the DNA. TRBV21-1 is listed as a pseudogene. The CDR3 consists of 15 residues. DNA of the CDR3: TGTGCCAGCAGCAAAGTCGGGCCAGGGAAAAATGAGCAGTTCTTC. Protein sequence: CASSKVGPGKNEQFF.